The 29 T cell receptor beta chains in this list originate from one sample, sequenced in a study of CD8 T cells in Susac syndrome. The RNA input was roughly 0.45 to 1 ug, and it was reverse transcribed with random hexamers. Each CDR3 protein is one row after TCRdb ran MiXCR on the immunoSEQ multiplex PCR reads. This table holds some 260,000 distinct CDR3 sequences, roughly 85% found once. Specimen: CD8+ T cells from PBMCs. The receptors derive from a human donor with multiple sclerosis.

CDR3 sequence: CASRSETQYF. CDR3 in DNA: TGTGCCAGCAGATCGGAGACCCAGTACTTC. The rearrangement links TRBV7-9 to TRBJ2-5; no reliable D call. The V gene's germline CDR1 is SEHNR and CDR2 FQNEAQ (reference sequence). This CDR3 is 10 amino acids long. With 6 bases removed from V and 5 bases from J, the gap between germline ends came to 4 bases.

The gene calls are TRBV27 and TRBJ2-2; TRBD2 agrees at 8 bases. The junction had 10 bases not matched to a gene; V was cut back by 5 bases and J by 5 bases. The CDR3 sequence is 16 residues long. Per germline, CDR1 MNHEY and CDR2 SMNVEV (reference sequence). The CDR3 DNA is TGTGCCAGCAGTCCTCTGCGGGGGGAAGGGACCGGGGAGCTGTTTTTT. It specifies CASSPLRGEGTGELFF.

The genes are TRBV28 and TRBJ2-1; D is unresolved. Trimming stripped 6 bases from V and 5 bases from J, with 11 bases between. Germline V gives CDR1 MDHEN, CDR2 SYDVKM. The CDR3 consists of 13 residues. The CDR3 bases are TGTGCCAGCAGCTCGGGTGAGGACAATGAGCAGTTCTTC. This sequence encodes CASSSGEDNEQFF.

The chain carries TRBV3-1 and TRBJ2-1, with unresolved D. Trimming took off 2 bases at V and 2 bases at J, with 10 bases between the two ends. Germline-derived CDR1 and CDR2 are LGHDT and YNNKEL (reference sequence). The length of the CDR3 is 15 residues. The DNA of the CDR3 is TGTGCCAGCAGCCAAAGACTGGTTACCTACAATGAGCAGTTCTTC. This translates into CASSQRLVTYNEQFF.

The chain links TRBV5-1 to TRBJ2-7; D unclear. The ends were cut back, 5 bases at V and 4 bases at J, with 13 bases in the middle. CDR3 size: 13 residues. Germline CDR1 reads SGHRS; CDR2 reads YFSETQ. CDR3 loop: CASRPSPNYEQYF. The CDR3 nucleotides read TGCGCCAGCAGGCCTTCTCCTAATTACGAGCAGTACTTC.

The chain joins TRBV27 to TRBJ2-7, with TRBD2 matching over 9 bases. This CDR3 region has 15 residues. With 5 bases clipped from V and 3 bases from J, the junction kept 8 bases outside the gene matches. Germline V lookup: CDR1 MNHEY, CDR2 SMNVEV (reference sequence). The CDR3 bases are TGTGCCAGCAGTCGTGTGGGACTAGCTTTCTACGAGCAGTACTTC. Translating gives CASSRVGLAFYEQYF.

This chain uses TRBV13 with TRBJ2-2; a possible D gene is TRBD1 (5 bases). Germline V gene sequence: CDR1 PRHDT, CDR2 FYEKMQ (reference sequence). The CDR3 is 15 amino acids. The V end was cut by 3 bases, the J end by 4 bases, with 12 bases between. The CDR3 sequence is CASSLAQAGTGELFF. In DNA, the CDR3 is TGTGCCAGCAGCTTGGCACAGGCTGGCACCGGGGAGCTGTTTTTT.

The DNA for the CDR3 is TGTGCCAGTAGTATACCCGAGCGGGAGGGCACCGGGGAGCTGTTTTTT. Translating gives CASSIPEREGTGELFF. J is TRBJ2-2 and V is TRBV19, with 10 positions matching TRBD2. V gave up 2 bases and J gave up 4 bases; unmatched junction bases: 4. The CDR3 sequence is 16 residues long. The germline V gene has CDR1 LNHDA and CDR2 SQIVND (reference sequence).

V gene TRBV3-1 combines with J gene TRBJ2-5; TRBD2 is a possible D gene (5 bases). In germline, CDR1 is LGHDT, CDR2 YNNKEL (reference sequence). CDR3 length: 13 residues. Deletions cut 4 bases from V and 14 bases from J, with 20 bases between. In DNA form, the CDR3 reads TGTGCCAGCAGCCCTACTACGGGCCGGAGGCCTTACTTC. Translating it yields CASSPTTGRRPYF.

The rearrangement joins TRBV6-5 to TRBJ2-7; a possible D gene is TRBD1 (5 bases). Trimming removed 0 bases from V and 4 bases from J, with 16 bases in between. Germline assignment: CDR1 MNHEY and CDR2 SVGAGI. There are 16 residues in the CDR3. In nucleotides, the CDR3 is TGTGCCAGCAGTTACTCCTCAGGCAGGGTGAGATACGAGCAGTACTTC. Translated, it gives CASSYSSGRVRYEQYF.

Remarks on this clonotype: One junction end disagrees with the germline gene, perhaps due to a read error. The genes are TRBV7-9 and TRBJ1-1; no clear D. This CDR3 is 15 amino acids long. Per germline, CDR1 SEHNR and CDR2 FQNEAQ (reference sequence). CDR3 nucleotide sequence: TGTGCCAGCAGCTTAGACGGAGAATTCAACACTGAAGCTTCCTTT. Its protein product is CASSLDGEFNTEASF.

The chain employs TRBV27 and TRBJ2-1; a weak D match, TRBD2 (6 bases). The CDR3 consists of 15 residues. Germline CDR1 and CDR2: MNHEY and SMNVEV (reference sequence). V dropped 4 bases and J dropped 3 bases, with 13 bases sitting between them. For the CDR3, the DNA is TGTGCCAGCAGTTCCGGTGGAGGGGACTACAATGAGCAGTTCTTC. Translated: CASSSGGGDYNEQFF.

This clonotype was found once. The CDR3 DNA is TGTGCCAGCAGTTCTAGGGTCGGGGAGCTGTTTTTT. Translated: CASSSRVGELFF. The chain employs TRBV27 and TRBJ2-2; D not resolved. Germline loops: CDR1 MNHEY, CDR2 SMNVEV (reference sequence). This CDR3 is built from 12 residues. Trimming shortened V by 4 bases and J by 7 bases, and 7 bases separated the two germline ends.

The chain carries TRBV27 and TRBJ2-7; D is undetermined. Trimming stripped 1 base from V and 5 bases from J, with 21 bases between. The CDR3 is made up of 17 amino acids. The germline CDR1 and CDR2 sequences are MNHEY and SMNVEV (reference sequence). The CDR3 coding sequence is TGTGCCAGCAGTTTATTCCCCCGACCTGTGGAGTACCACGAGCAGTACTTC. It is translated as CASSLFPRPVEYHEQYF.

The chain is built from TRBV24-1 and TRBJ1-2; D uncertain. This CDR3 has 14 amino acids. The V and J ends lost 1 base and 7 bases respectively, with 12 bases between them. Germline V lookup: CDR1 KGHDR, CDR2 SFDVKD. CDR3 protein: CATSDFSGFSGYTF. For the CDR3, the DNA is TGTGCCACCAGTGATTTTTCGGGGTTTTCTGGCTACACCTTC.

This chain connects TRBV7-3 to TRBJ1-1; D may be TRBD1 (6 bases). The germline V and J ends were trimmed by 6 bases and 7 bases, with 15 bases remaining between them. This CDR3 is built from 13 residues. Germline V CDR1 and CDR2: SGHTA, FQGTGA. In DNA, the CDR3 is TGTGCCAGCAGACGTCAGGGGAATAGTGAAGCTTTCTTT. It specifies CASRRQGNSEAFF.

The chain joins TRBV6-5 to TRBJ1-1, with 8 positions matching TRBD1. Per the germline V gene, CDR1 is MNHEY and CDR2 is SVGAGI. This CDR3 has 17 residues. V dropped 2 bases and J dropped 3; count of bases not matched to a gene: 11. CDR3 in DNA: TGTGCCAGCAGTTACGGGCAGGGGGCGAAGTGGTACACTGAAGCTTTCTTT. This codes for CASSYGQGAKWYTEAFF.

The chain recombines TRBV7-8 with TRBJ1-2; D gene unclear. V lost 5 bases and J lost 6, with 16 bases in between. Germline loops: CDR1 SGHVS, CDR2 FQNEAQ. This CDR3 has 14 amino acids. CDR3 in amino acids: CASSHVGSPDGYTF. CDR3 DNA: TGTGCCAGCAGCCACGTCGGGTCCCCCGATGGCTACACCTTC. Complete variable domain (other parts from reference TRBV7-8 and TRBJ1-2): GAGVSQSPRYKVAKRGQDVALRCDPISGHVSLFWYQQALGQGPEFLTYFQNEAQLDKSGLPSDRFFAERPEGSVSTLKIQRTQQEDSAVYLCASSHVGSPDGYTFGSGTRLTVV.

The J gene is TRBJ2-2, the V gene TRBV6-1, with 15 bases identical to TRBD2. The CDR3 totals 19 residues. Trimming cost V 6 bases and J 1 base; bases outside gene matches: 9. CDR1 MNHNS and CDR2 SASEGT come from the germline V gene. The CDR3 reads CASSRTSGRASRNTGELFF. The CDR3 coding sequence is TGTGCCAGCAGCAGGACTAGCGGGAGGGCCAGTCGGAACACCGGGGAGCTGTTTTTT.

The chain links TRBV19 to TRBJ1-1; 9 bases agree with TRBD1. The CDR3 extends over 17 amino acids. Germline loops: CDR1 LNHDA, CDR2 SQIVND (reference sequence). The trim removed 5 bases at V and 0 bases at J, leaving 10 bases unmatched. CDR3 region: CASSPTIGTGMNTEAFF. CDR3 in DNA: TGTGCCAGTAGTCCAACCATCGGGACAGGGATGAACACTGAAGCTTTCTTT.

This clonotype has just one count. A junction boundary mismatches the germline segment, possibly from a read error. The chain has TRBV20-1 and TRBJ2-1; TRBD2 agrees at 9 bases. Per the germline V gene, CDR1 is DFQATT and CDR2 is SNEGSKA (reference sequence). This CDR3 has 15 amino acids. The CDR3 DNA reads as TGCAGTACTAGTTCCTTGCTAGCGGGATACAATGAGCAGTTCTTC. Protein product: CSTSSLLAGYNEQFF.

J is TRBJ2-1 and V is TRBV5-4; D gene uncertain. Trimming left V 4 bases short and J 8 bases short, with 10 bases between. CDR1 is SGHNT and CDR2 is YYREEE in the germline V gene (reference sequence). CDR3 length equals 12 residues. The DNA for the CDR3 is TGTGCCAGCAGCCCCCTTGAGGATGAGCAGTTCTTC. The encoded protein is CASSPLEDEQFF.

The J gene is TRBJ2-1, the V gene TRBV15, with D unclear. Trimming removed 5 bases from V and 4 bases from J, with 9 bases in between. The CDR3 has 13 residues. Germline values: CDR1 LNHNV, CDR2 YYDKDF (reference sequence). CDR3 DNA sequence: TGTGCCACCAGCCCGGACCGATACAATGAGCAGTTCTTC. This codes for CATSPDRYNEQFF.

This rearrangement joins TRBV5-4 to TRBJ1-2; TRBD1 aligns across 9 bases. This CDR3 is built from 17 residues. V lost 5 bases to trimming and J lost 3 bases; unmatched junction nucleotides: 14. Per germline, CDR1 SGHNT and CDR2 YYREEE (reference sequence). CDR3 sequence reads: CASRPRTGEWIYYGYTF. The DNA for the CDR3 is TGTGCCAGCAGGCCTCGGACAGGGGAGTGGATTTACTATGGCTACACCTTC.

The chain combines TRBV2 with TRBJ2-1; D gene uncertain. The CDR3 contains 16 residues. Trimming took 0 bases from V and 3 from J, leaving 12 bases between them. Germline V CDR1 and CDR2: SNHLY, FYNNEI. The DNA for the CDR3 is TGTGCCAGCAGTGAAGCGAGGACCCACTACTACAATGAGCAGTTCTTC. This codes for CASSEARTHYYNEQFF.

This rearrangement joins TRBV19 to TRBJ2-1, with D tentatively TRBD2 (5 bases). The CDR3 totals 12 residues. V gave up 8 bases and J gave up 5 bases, with 10 bases separating them. Germline CDR1 is LNHDA and CDR2 is SQIVND (reference sequence). In nucleotides, the CDR3 is TGTGCCAGTTCGGACTGGAACAATGAGCAGTTCTTC. Its protein product is CASSDWNNEQFF.

This clonotype was observed a few times. This CDR3 reads CASSQGTSEPYNEQFF. The CDR3 nucleotides read TGCGCCAGCAGCCAAGGGACTAGCGAACCCTACAATGAGCAGTTCTTC. The rearrangement joins TRBV4-1 to TRBJ2-1, with 9 nucleotides matching TRBD2. The CDR3 totals 16 residues. J was trimmed by 2 bases and V by 1 base; bases with no gene match: 3. Per germline, CDR1 MGHRA and CDR2 YSYEKL.

This chain links TRBV28 with TRBJ2-1; weak D call: TRBD1 (5 bases). V lost 5 bases, J lost 5 bases, and 16 bases lay in between. This CDR3 is built from 15 residues. From germline, CDR1 is MDHEN and CDR2 SYDVKM. DNA of the CDR3: TGTGCCAGCAGTCACGACAGCGTCCACCACAATGAGCAGTTCTTC. Residues: CASSHDSVHHNEQFF.

The chain combines TRBV7-6 with TRBJ2-2; D is unresolved. Per the germline V gene, CDR1 is SGHVS and CDR2 is FNYEAQ. With 5 bases removed from V and 2 bases from J, the gap between germline ends came to 9 bases. The CDR3 covers 14 residues. CDR3 bases: TGTGCCAGCAGCCGACGCTCTAACACCGGGGAGCTGTTTTTT. Its translation is CASSRRSNTGELFF.